The T cell receptor beta chain described here comes from a study of neurological immune-mediated disorders. This CDR3 has 13 amino acids. CDR1 and CDR2 from the germline V gene are MNHEY and SVGEGT. With 6 bases clipped from V and 5 bases from J, the junction kept 6 bases outside the gene matches. This clonotype was recorded many times. By 5'RACE with 10-nucleotide random UMIs, the cDNA was made. Whenever a sequencing run was performed, it yielded over 190 million TCR-beta sequences from 15-18 subjects. TCRdb re-analysed the 5' RACE reads in MiXCR, keeping a single row per CDR3 protein. The sample records some 20,000 distinct CDR3 sequences, about 14% being singletons.

Sequencing was carried out using CD4+ T cells from blood. This TCR was sampled from a woman aged 60-75 years with HTLV-1-associated myelopathy (HAM/TSP). The chain joins TRBV6-2 or TRBV6-3 to TRBJ1-2, with 7 bases lining up with TRBD1. CDR3 sequence reads: CASRDGTAYGYTF. The CDR3 nucleotides are TGTGCCAGCAGAGACGGGACAGCGTATGGCTACACCTTC.